This record covers a single T cell receptor (beta chain). This record comes from a study of technical replicates of blood from a handful of donors. The protocol was immunoSEQ multiplex PCR, while the TCRdb copy is restricted to in-frame clones and leaves out a portion. The table lists about 12,000 clones, roughly 95% of them singletons. Germline-derived CDR1 and CDR2 are SGHNT and YYREEE (reference sequence). The V end lost 4 bases, the J end lost 4 bases, and 15 bases lay between the germline ends. This CDR3 region has 15 residues. This chain links TRBV5-4 with TRBJ2-1; maybe TRBD2 (6 bases). Sequenced input: PBMCs. The sequence was obtained from a human donor in good health. The CDR3 is CASSQDSGTYNEQFF. The CDR3 DNA is TGTGCCAGCAGCCAAGATAGCGGCACTTACAATGAGCAGTTCTTC. The variable domain in full, with the rest retrieved from reference TRBV5-4 and TRBJ2-1, is ETGVTQSPTHLIKTRGQQVTLRCSSQSGHNTVSWYQQALGQGPQFIFQYYREEENGRGNFPPRFSGLQFPNYSSELNVNALELDDSALYLCASSQDSGTYNEQFFGPGTRLTVL.